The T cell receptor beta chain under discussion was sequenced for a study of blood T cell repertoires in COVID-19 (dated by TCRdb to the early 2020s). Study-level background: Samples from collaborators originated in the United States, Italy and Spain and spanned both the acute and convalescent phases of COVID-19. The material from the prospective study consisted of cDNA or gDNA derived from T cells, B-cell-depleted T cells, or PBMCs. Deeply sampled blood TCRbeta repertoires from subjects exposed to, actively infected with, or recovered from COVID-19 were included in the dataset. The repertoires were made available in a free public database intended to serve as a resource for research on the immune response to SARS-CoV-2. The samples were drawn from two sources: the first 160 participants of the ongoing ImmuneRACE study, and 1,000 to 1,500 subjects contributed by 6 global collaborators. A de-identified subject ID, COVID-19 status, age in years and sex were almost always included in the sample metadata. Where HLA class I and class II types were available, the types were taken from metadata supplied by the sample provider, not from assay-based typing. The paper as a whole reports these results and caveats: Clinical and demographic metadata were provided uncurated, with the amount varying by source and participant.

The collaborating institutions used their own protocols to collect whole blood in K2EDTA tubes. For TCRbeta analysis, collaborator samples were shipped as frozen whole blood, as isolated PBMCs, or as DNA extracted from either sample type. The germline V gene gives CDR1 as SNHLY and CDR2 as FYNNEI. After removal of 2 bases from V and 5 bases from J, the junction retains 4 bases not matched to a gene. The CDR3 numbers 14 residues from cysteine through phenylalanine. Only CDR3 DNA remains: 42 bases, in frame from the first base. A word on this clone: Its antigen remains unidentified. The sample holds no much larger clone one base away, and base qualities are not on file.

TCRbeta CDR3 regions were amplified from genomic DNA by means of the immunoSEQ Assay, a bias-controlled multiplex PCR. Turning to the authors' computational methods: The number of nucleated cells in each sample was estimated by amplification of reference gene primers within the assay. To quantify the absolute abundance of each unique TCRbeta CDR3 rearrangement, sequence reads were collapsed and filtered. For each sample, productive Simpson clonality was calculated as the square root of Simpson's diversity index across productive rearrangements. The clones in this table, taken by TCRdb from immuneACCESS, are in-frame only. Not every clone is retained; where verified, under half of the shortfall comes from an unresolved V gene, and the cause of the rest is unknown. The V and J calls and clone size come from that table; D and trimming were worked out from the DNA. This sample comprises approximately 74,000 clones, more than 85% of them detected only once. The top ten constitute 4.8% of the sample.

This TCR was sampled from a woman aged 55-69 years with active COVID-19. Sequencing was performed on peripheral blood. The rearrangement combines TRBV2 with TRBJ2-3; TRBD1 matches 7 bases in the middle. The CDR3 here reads CASSESGGQDTQYF. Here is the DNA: TGTGCCAGCAGTGAATCAGGGGGTCAAGATACGCAGTATTTT. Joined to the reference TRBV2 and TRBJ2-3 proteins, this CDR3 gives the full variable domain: EPEVTQTPSHQVTQMGQEVILRCVPISNHLYFYWYRQILGQKVEFLVSFYNNEISEKSEIFDDQFSVERPDGSNFTLKIRSTKLEDSAMYFCASSESGGQDTQYFGPGTRLTVL.